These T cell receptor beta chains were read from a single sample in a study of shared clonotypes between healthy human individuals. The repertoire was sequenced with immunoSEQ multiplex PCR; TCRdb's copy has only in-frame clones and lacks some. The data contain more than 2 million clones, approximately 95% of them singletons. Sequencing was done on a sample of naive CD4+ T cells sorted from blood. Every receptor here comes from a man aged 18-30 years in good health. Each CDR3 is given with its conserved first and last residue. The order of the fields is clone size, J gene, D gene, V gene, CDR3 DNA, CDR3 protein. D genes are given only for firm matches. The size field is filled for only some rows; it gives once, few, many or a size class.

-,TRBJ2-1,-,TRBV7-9,TGTGCCAGCAGCTTATCCGGGCCCGCGAATGAGCAGTTCTTC,CASSLSGPANEQFF
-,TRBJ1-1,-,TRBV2,TGTGCCAGCAGTGGACCGGGTGACCTTCGGACTGAAGCTTTCTTT,CASSGPGDLRTEAFF
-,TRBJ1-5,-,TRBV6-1,TGTGCCAGCAGTGAACAAGGGGTTGGCCAGCCCCAGCATTTT,CASSEQGVGQPQHF
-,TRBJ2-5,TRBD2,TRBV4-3,TGCGCCAGCAGCCAGAAGGCCCGGGGTCTAGCGGGACAGTACCAAGAGACCCAGTACTTC,CASSQKARGLAGQYQETQYF
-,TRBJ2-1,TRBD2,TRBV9,TGTGCCAGCAGCGCCCCGGGACTAGCGGGAGCCCGCTCCTACAATGAGCAGTTCTTC,CASSAPGLAGARSYNEQFF
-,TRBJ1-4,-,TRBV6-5,TGTGCCAGCAGTCCAGGGACTTCACGAACTGAAAAACTGTTTTTT,CASSPGTSRTEKLFF
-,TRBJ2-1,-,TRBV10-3,TGTGCCATCAGTGAGTCGATAGCTGGATCTAAGTTCTTC,CAISESIAGSKFF
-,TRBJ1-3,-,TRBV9,TGTGCCAGCAGCGCCTCGGGGGCGAAGGGAAACACCATATATTTT,CASSASGAKGNTIYF
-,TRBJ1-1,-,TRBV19,TGTGCCAGTATCAGCTACATGAACACTGAAGCTTTCTTT,CASISYMNTEAFF
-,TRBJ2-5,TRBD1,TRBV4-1,TGCGCCAGCAGCCAAGGAAAGGCGGACAGGTCCCAAGAGACCCAGTACTTC,CASSQGKADRSQETQYF
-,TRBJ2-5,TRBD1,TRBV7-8,TGTGCCAGCAGCTCGCTACAGGGGGCGAAGACCCAGTACTTC,CASSSLQGAKTQYF
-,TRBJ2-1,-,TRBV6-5,TGTGCCAGCAAGGGAGTCAATGAGCAGTTCTTC,CASKGVNEQFF
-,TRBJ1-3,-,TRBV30,TGTGCCTGGAGTGTAACTTCGCATGGAAACACCATATATTTT,CAWSVTSHGNTIYF
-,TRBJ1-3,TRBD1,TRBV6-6,TGTGCCAGCGGACAGGTCCAAGTCGTTTCTGGAAACACCATATATTTT,CASGQVQVVSGNTIYF
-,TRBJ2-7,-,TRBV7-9,TGTGCCAGCAGCTTAAGTGAGCGGGCGGACTACGAGCAGTACTTC,CASSLSERADYEQYF
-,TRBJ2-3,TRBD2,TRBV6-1,TGTGCCAGCAGTGAAGACCGCCCGGGGGGGTTTCAAACAGATACGCAGTATTTT,CASSEDRPGGFQTDTQYF
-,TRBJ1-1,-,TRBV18,TGTGCCAGCTCACCACGGCCGGGTCTCCAAAACACTGAAGCTTTCTTT,CASSPRPGLQNTEAFF
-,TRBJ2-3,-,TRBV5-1,TGCGCCAGCAGCGAAGAAACAGGGAAAGGCACAGATACGCAGTATTTT,CASSEETGKGTDTQYF
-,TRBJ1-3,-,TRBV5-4,TGTGCCAGCGGCCCCGATGGAAACACCATATATTTT,CASGPDGNTIYF
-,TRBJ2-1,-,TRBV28,TGTGCCAGCAGTATTACGGGGGCGGATGAGCAGTTCTTC,CASSITGADEQFF
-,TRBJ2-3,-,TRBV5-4,TGTGCCAGCAGTCTTCAGCCGGGCACAGATACGCAGTATTTT,CASSLQPGTDTQYF
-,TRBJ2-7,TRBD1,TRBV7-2,TGTGCCAGCAAACTGGGGATAGGACAGGTCTACGAGCAGTACTTC,CASKLGIGQVYEQYF
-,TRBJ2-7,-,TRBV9,TGTGCCAGCAGCCCTGGGGACGGAAGAGCCTACGAGCAGTACTTC,CASSPGDGRAYEQYF
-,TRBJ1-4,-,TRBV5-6,TGTGCCAGCAGCTCAGGGGCTAATGAAAAACTGTTTTTT,CASSSGANEKLFF
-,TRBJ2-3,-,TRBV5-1,TGCGCCAGCAGCCCCTCTCCCCGGGGGAACACAGATACGCAGTATTTT,CASSPSPRGNTDTQYF
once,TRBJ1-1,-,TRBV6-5,TGTGCCAGCAGTACCTCGGGCCCTAGGTCCCTCGGGGCTTTCTTT,CASSTSGPRSLGAFF
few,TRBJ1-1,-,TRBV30,TGTGCCTGGAGCTTTCAGGGACGAGCCACTGAAGCTTTCTTT,CAWSFQGRATEAFF
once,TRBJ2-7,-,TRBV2,TGTGCCAGCAGTGACAGGGTCAGCTCCTACGAGCAGTACTTC,CASSDRVSSYEQYF
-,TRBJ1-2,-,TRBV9,TGTGCCAGCAGCACCTCTCCGTATGGCTACACCTTC,CASSTSPYGYTF
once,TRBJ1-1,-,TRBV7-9,TGTGCCAGCAGCGGAGGGGGGCGGAACACTGAAGCTTTCTTT,CASSGGGRNTEAFF
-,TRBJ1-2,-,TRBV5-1,TGCGCCAGCAGCTTCCGGGACAACTATGGCTACACCTTC,CASSFRDNYGYTF
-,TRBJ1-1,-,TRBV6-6,TGTGCCAGCAGTTACTCGGGGACTTTTGGGGACACTGAAGCTTTCTTT,CASSYSGTFGDTEAFF
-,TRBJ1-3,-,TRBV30,TGTGCCTGGAGTGGAGACACGCTCTCTGGAAACACCATATATTTT,CAWSGDTLSGNTIYF
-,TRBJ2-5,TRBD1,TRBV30,TGTGCCTGGAGTGCGGGGACAGCCCAAGAGACCCAGTACTTC,CAWSAGTAQETQYF
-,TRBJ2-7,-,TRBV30,TGTGCCTGGAGTGAGTCGGTGGGCGAGCAGTACTTC,CAWSESVGEQYF
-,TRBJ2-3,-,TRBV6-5,TGTGCCAGCAGCCCTTCGACTAGCACAGATACGCAGTATTTT,CASSPSTSTDTQYF
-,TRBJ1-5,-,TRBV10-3,TGTGCCACCCAGGACAGCCAGAACCGCAATCAGCCCCAGCATTTT,CATQDSQNRNQPQHF
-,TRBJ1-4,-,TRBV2,TGTGCCAGCAGGGAGGGAAGGGGGAATGAAAAACTGTTTTTT,CASREGRGNEKLFF
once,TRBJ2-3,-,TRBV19,TGTGCCAGTAGTATCAAAGGAGGGTCCACAGATACGCAGTATTTT,CASSIKGGSTDTQYF
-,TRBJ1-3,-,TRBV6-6,TGTGCCAGCAGAACACAGGGTTCAGTGGGAAACACCATATATTTT,CASRTQGSVGNTIYF